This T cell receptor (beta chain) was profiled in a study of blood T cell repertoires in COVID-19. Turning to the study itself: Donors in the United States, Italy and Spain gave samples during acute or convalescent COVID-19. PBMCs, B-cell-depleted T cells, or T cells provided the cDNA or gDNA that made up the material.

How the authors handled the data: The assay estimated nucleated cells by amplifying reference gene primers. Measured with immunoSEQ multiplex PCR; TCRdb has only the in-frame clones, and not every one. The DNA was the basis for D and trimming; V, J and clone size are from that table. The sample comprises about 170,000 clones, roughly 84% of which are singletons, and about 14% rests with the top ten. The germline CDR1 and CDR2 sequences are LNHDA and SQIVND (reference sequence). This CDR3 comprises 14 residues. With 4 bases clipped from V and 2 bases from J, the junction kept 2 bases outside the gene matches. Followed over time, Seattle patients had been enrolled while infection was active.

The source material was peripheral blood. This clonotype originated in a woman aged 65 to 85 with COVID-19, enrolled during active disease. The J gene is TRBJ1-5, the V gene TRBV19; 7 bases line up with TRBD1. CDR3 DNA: TGTGCCAGTAGTACTACAGGGGGCAATCAGCCCCAGCATTTT. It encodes CASSTTGGNQPQHF. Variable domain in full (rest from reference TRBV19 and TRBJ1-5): DGGITQSPKYLFRKEGQNVTLSCEQNLNHDAMYWYRQDPGQGLRLIYYSQIVNDFQKGDIAEGYSVSREKKESFPLTVTSAQKNPTAFYLCASSTTGGNQPQHFGDGTRLSIL.